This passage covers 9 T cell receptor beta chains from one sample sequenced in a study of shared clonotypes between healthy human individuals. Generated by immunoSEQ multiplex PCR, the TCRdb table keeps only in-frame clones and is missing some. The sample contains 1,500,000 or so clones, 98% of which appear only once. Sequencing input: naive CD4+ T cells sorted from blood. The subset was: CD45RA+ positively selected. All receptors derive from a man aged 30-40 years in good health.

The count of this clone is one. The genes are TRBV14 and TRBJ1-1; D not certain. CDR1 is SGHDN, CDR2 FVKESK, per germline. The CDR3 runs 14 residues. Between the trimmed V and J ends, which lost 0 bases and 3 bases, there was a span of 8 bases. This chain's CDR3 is CASSQDPPYTEAFF. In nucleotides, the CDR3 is TGTGCCAGCAGCCAAGATCCCCCGTACACTGAAGCTTTCTTT.

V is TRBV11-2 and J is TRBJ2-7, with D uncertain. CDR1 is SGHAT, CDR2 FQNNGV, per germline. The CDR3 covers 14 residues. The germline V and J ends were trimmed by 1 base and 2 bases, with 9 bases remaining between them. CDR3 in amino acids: CASSLVARTYEQYF. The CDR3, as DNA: TGTGCCAGCAGCTTAGTGGCTCGAACCTACGAGCAGTACTTC.

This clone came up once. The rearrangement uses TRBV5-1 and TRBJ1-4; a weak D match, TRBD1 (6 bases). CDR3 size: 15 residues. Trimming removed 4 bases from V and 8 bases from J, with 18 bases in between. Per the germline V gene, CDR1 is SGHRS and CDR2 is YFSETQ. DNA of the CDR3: TGCGCCAGCAGCCGAAAACAGGGCGTAGGGGAAAAACTGTTTTTT. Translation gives CASSRKQGVGEKLFF.

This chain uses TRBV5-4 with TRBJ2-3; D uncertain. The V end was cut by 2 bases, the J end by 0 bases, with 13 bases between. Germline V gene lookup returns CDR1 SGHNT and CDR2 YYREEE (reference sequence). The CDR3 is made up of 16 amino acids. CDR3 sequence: CASSFGSTASTDTQYF. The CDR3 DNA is TGTGCCAGCAGCTTTGGTAGCACGGCTAGCACAGATACGCAGTATTTT.

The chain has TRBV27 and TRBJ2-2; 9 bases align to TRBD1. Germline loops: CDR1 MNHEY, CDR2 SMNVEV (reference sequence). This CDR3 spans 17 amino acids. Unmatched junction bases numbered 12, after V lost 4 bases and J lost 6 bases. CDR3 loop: CASSSNRDRERSGELFF. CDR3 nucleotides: TGTGCCAGCAGTTCAAACAGGGACAGGGAAAGGTCCGGGGAGCTGTTTTTT.

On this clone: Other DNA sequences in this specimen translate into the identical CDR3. CDR3 loop: CASSTGQGLDTQYF. As DNA, the CDR3 is TGTGCCAGTAGTACGGGACAGGGTCTAGATACGCAGTATTTT. The chain combines TRBV19 with TRBJ2-3; TRBD1 matches at 9 bases. This CDR3 has 14 amino acids. The V gene end was trimmed by 4 bases and the J gene end by 5 bases; junction bases not matched to a gene: 4. CDR1 is LNHDA, CDR2 SQIVND, per germline (reference sequence).

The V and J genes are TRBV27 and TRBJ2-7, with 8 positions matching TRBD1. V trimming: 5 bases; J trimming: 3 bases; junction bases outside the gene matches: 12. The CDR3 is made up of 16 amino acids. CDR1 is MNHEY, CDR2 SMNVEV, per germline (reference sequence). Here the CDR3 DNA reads TGTGCCAGCAGTCTCCAGGTTCGACAGGGGATCTACGAGCAGTACTTC. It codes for CASSLQVRQGIYEQYF.

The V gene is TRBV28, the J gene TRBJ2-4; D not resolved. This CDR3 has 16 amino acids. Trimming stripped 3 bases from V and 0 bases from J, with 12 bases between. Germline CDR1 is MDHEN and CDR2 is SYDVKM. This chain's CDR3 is CASSLTLSGAKNIQYF. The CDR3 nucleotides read TGTGCCAGCAGTTTGACCCTCTCAGGAGCCAAAAACATTCAGTACTTC.

The CDR3 region has the DNA TGCGCCAGCAGCTTGGGAGGGACAGGGGTAGGCGAGCAGTACTTC. This codes for CASSLGGTGVGEQYF. The V and J genes are TRBV5-1 and TRBJ2-7; 10 bases line up with TRBD1. The CDR3 extends over 15 amino acids. Germline assignment: CDR1 SGHRS and CDR2 YFSETQ. V lost 0 bases and J lost 6; bases outside the gene matches: 6.